Given below is one TCR beta chain in context. This sample was taken from a study of blood T cell repertoires in COVID-19. About the research overall: Samples taken during acute and convalescent COVID-19 were collected in the United States, Italy and Spain. T cells, B-cell-depleted T cells, or PBMCs supplied cDNA or gDNA.

The authors' processing: Estimation of nucleated cell counts was performed using reference gene primer amplification. The method was immunoSEQ multiplex PCR; TCRdb's version includes in-frame clones alone and lacks a portion of them. The V and J calls and the clone size are those of that table, but D and trimming were determined from the DNA. The sample records about 250,000 clones, roughly 83% being singletons. The CDR3 is made up of 18 amino acids. Germline CDR1 SGDLS, CDR2 YYNGEE. Trimming stripped 3 bases from V and 3 bases from J, with 21 bases between. The sample comprised peripheral blood. V and J are TRBV9 and TRBJ2-2; a weak D match, TRBD1 (6 bases). The receptor comes from a man older than 75 with acute or convalescent COVID-19. CDR3 region: CASSGTGTSKADTGELFF. As DNA, the CDR3 is TGTGCCAGCAGCGGAACCGGGACATCTAAAGCGGACACCGGGGAGCTGTTTTTT. The full variable domain, completed using reference TRBV9 and TRBJ2-2, is DSGVTQTPKHLITATGQRVTLRCSPRSGDLSVYWYQQSLDQGLQFLIQYYNGEERAKGNILERFSAQQFPDLHSELNLSSLELGDSALYFCASSGTGTSKADTGELFFGEGSRLTVL.